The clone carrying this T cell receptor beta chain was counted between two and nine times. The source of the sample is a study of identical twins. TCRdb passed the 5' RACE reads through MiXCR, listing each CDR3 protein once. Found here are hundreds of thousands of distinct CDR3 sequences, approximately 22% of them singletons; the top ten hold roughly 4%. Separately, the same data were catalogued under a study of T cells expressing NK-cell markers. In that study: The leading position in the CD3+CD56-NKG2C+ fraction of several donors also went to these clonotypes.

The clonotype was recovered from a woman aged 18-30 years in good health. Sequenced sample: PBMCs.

The CDR3 region is CASSQEWTQYF. In nucleotides, the CDR3 is TGTGCCAGCAGCCAAGAATGGACGCAGTATTTT. The rearrangement joins TRBV3-1 to TRBJ2-3; D is undetermined. Germline CDR1 and CDR2: LGHDT and YNNKEL (reference sequence). There are 11 residues in the CDR3. V lost 0 bases to trimming and J lost 9 bases, with 4 bases between them.